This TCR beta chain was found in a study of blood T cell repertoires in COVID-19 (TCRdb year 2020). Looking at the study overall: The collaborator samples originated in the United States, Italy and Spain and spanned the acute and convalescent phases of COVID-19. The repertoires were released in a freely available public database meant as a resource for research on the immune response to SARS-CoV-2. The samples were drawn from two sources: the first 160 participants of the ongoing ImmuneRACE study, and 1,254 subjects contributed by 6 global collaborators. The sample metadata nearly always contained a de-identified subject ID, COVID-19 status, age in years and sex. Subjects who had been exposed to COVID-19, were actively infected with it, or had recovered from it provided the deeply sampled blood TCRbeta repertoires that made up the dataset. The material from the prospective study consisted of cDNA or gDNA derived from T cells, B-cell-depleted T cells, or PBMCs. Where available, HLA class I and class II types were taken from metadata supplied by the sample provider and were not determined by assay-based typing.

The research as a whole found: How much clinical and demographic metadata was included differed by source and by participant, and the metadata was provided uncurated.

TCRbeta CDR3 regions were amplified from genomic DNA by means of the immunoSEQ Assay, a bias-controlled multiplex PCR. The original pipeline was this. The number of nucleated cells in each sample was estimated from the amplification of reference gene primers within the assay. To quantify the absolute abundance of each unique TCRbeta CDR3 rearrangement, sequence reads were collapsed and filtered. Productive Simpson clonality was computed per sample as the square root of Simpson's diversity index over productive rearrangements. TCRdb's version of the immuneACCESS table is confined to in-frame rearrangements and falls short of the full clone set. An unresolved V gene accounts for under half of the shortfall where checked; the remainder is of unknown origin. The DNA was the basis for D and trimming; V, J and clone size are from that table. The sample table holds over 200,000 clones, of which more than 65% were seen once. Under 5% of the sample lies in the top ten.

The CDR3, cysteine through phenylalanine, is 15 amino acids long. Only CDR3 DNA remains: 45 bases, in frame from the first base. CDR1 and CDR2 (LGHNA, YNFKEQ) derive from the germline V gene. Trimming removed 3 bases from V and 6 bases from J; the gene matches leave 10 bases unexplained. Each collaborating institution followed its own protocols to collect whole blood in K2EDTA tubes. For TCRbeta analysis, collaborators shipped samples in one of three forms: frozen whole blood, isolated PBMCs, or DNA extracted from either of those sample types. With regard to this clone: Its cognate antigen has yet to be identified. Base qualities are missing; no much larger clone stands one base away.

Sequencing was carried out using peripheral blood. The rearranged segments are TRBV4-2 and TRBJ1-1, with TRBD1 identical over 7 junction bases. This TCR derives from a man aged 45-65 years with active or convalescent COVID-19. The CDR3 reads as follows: CASSQRGQGGSEAFF. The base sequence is TGTGCCAGCAGCCAGAGGGGGCAAGGGGGATCTGAAGCTTTCTTT.